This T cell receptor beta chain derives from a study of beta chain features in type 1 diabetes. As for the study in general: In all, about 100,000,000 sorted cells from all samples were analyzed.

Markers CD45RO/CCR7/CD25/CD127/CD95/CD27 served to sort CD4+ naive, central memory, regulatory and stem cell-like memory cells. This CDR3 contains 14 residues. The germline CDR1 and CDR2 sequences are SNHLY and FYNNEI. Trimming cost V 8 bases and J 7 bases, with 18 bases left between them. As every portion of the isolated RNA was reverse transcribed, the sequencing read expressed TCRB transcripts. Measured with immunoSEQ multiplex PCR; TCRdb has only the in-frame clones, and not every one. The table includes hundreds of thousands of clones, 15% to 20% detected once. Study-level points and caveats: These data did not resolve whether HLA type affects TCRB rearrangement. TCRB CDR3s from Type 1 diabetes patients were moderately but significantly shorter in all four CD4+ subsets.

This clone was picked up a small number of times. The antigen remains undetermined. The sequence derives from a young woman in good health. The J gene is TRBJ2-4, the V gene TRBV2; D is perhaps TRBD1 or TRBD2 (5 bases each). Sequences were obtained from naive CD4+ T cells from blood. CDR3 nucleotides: TGTGCCAGCCGGGACCGCGAGGGGTTTAACATTCAGTACTTC. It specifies CASRDREGFNIQYF.